A single sample gave rise to the 4 T cell receptor beta chains below, sequenced in a study of tumor-infiltrating lymphocytes in localized non-small cell lung cancer. Clones were read by immunoSEQ multiplex PCR, and TCRdb kept only the in-frame ones, dropping some. The sample holds 27,000 or so clones; 80% to 90% are singletons and the top ten take roughly 2%. The sequencing sample was made of lung tumor tissue. The receptors shown here come from a human donor with non-small cell lung cancer.

As DNA, the CDR3 is TGTGCCAGCAGCGTAGGACCGTTGGAGACCCAGTACTTC. It codes for CASSVGPLETQYF. The chain joins TRBV9 to TRBJ2-5; no clear D gene. The CDR3 consists of 13 residues. The V gene lost 0 bases and the J gene lost 5 bases, with 8 bases spanning the gap. Germline V gene lookup returns CDR1 SGDLS and CDR2 YYNGEE.

The chain joins TRBV20-1 to TRBJ2-1; D uncertain. Germline V lookup: CDR1 DFQATT, CDR2 SNEGSKA (reference sequence). The CDR3 covers 11 residues. Trimming left V 3 bases short and J 4 bases short, with 4 bases between. The CDR3 DNA is TGCAGTGCTAGTAGGTACAATGAGCAGTTCTTC. This sequence encodes CSASRYNEQFF.

The chain employs TRBV7-6 and TRBJ1-1; 7 positions agree with TRBD1. The CDR3 has 15 amino acids. The trim removed 5 bases at V and 6 bases at J, leaving 12 bases unmatched. The germline CDR1 and CDR2 sequences are SGHVS and FNYEAQ. Written as DNA, the CDR3 is TGTGCCAGCAGCCCCCAGCGGGAGGGGGCCGCTGAAGCTTTCTTT. Translating it yields CASSPQREGAAEAFF.

The chain recombines TRBV2 with TRBJ2-5; TRBD1 is a possible D gene (6 bases). Germline-derived CDR1 and CDR2 are SNHLY and FYNNEI. The CDR3 is made up of 13 amino acids. Trimming removed 6 bases from V and 5 bases from J, with 13 bases in between. Here the CDR3 DNA reads TGTGCCAGCAGGACACAGGGTGCGGAGACCCAGTACTTC. This codes for CASRTQGAETQYF.